This TCR beta chain came from a study of regulatory T cells in long-lasting Graves disease. This clonotype showed up just a few times. The CDR3 sequence is 12 residues long. Trimming removed 4 bases from V and 2 bases from J, with 9 bases in between. CDR1 is SQVTM and CDR2 is ANQGSEA in the germline V gene. Through Arm-PCR of CDR3 regions and iRepertoire HTBI primers, TCR beta libraries were built. TCRdb recomputed calls from the multiplex PCR reads with MiXCR, one row per CDR3 protein. This table holds fewer than 450,000 distinct CDR3 sequences, 20% to 30% found once. Time point specified: persistent/refractory GD, antithyroid drugs over 5 years with positive TRAb. Extracted RNA from PBMCs served as the source of the TCR library.

The sequences come from peripheral blood mononuclear cells (PBMCs), collected when the disease was refractory, from a patient treated with antithyroid drugs. The clonotype comes from a female donor with Graves disease. The chain uses TRBV29-1 and TRBJ2-7; tentative D call: TRBD2 (5 bases). CDR3 loop: CSVVETTYEQYF. The CDR3 DNA reads TGCAGCGTTGTGGAGACTACCTACGAGCAGTACTTC.